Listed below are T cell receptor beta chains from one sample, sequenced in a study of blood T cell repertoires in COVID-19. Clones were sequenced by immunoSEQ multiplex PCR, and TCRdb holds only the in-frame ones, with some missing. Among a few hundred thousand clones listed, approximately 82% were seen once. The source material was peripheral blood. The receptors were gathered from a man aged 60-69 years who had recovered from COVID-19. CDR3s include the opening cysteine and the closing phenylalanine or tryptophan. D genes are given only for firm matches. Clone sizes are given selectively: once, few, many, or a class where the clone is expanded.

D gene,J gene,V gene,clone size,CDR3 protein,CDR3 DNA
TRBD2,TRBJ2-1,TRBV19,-,CASSKGLARNNEQFF,TGTGCCAGTAGTAAGGGACTAGCTAGAAACAATGAGCAGTTCTTC
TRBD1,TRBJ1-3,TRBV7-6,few,CASSFGQGSGNTIYF,TGTGCCAGCAGCTTTGGACAGGGTTCTGGAAACACCATATATTTT
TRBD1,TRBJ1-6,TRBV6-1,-,CASSERQGGNSPLHF,TGTGCCAGCAGTGAAAGACAGGGGGGTAATTCACCCCTCCACTTT
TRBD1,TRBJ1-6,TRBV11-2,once,CASSFRQGNSPLHF,TGTGCCAGCAGCTTTCGACAGGGAAATTCACCCCTCCACTTT
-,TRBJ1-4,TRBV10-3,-,CAISEWGLSNEKLFF,TGTGCCATCAGTGAGTGGGGGCTCAGTAATGAAAAACTGTTTTTT
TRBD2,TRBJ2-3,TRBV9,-,CASSPRGDLSTQYF,TGTGCCAGCAGCCCCCGGGGGGACCTGTCTACGCAGTATTTT
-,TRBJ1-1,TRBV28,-,CASSLLRGEAFF,TGTGCCAGCAGTTTACTTCGAGGTGAAGCTTTCTTT
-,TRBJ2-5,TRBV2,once,CASREPQRAETQYF,TGTGCCAGCAGGGAACCCCAGCGGGCGGAGACCCAGTACTTC
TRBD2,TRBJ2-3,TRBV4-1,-,CASSQVVLAGISSTDTQYF,TGCGCCAGCAGCCAAGTAGTACTAGCGGGGATCTCAAGCACAGATACGCAGTATTTT
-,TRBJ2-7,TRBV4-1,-,CASSQDPRDEQYF,TGCGCCAGCAGCCAAGATCCGCGCGACGAGCAGTACTTC
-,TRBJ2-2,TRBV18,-,CASSPREGAGELFF,TGTGCCAGCTCACCACGAGAGGGAGCCGGGGAGCTGTTTTTT
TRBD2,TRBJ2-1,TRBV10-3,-,CAISEFQGGGNEQFF,TGTGCCATCAGTGAGTTTCAGGGCGGGGGCAATGAGCAGTTCTTC
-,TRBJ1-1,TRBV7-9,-,CASSSGQQNTEAFF,TGTGCCAGCAGCTCCGGACAGCAGAACACTGAAGCTTTCTTT
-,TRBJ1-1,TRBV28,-,CASSPPNKRAFF,TGTGCCAGCAGTCCCCCGAACAAGAGGGCTTTCTTT
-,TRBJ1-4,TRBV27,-,CASTSGTTNEKLFF,TGTGCCAGCACCTCGGGAACAACTAATGAAAAACTGTTTTTT